The clone carrying this TCR beta chain was detected only once. Noted treatment: preoperative locoregional IRX-2 cytokine immunotherapy. Preoperative locoregional IRX-2 cytokine immunotherapy was tested in the phase Ib source study. This record belongs to a study of preoperative IRX-2 immunotherapy in early breast cancer. Assay: immunoSEQ multiplex PCR; the TCRdb copy retains only in-frame clones and omits some. The sample shows roughly 93,000 clones, roughly 90% of them seen only once. The sequence was collected from a human donor with breast cancer. This sample comprised tumor tissue, obtained after IRX-2 immunotherapy.

This CDR3 reads CASSLPRDRIRRTEAFF. The CDR3 DNA follows: TGTGCCAGCAGTTTACCGCGGGACAGAATTCGACGGACTGAAGCTTTCTTT. The chain recombines TRBV28 with TRBJ1-1; TRBD1 agrees at 7 bases. Germline loops: CDR1 MDHEN, CDR2 SYDVKM. This CDR3 contains 17 residues. With 2 bases clipped from V and 5 bases from J, the junction kept 14 bases outside the gene matches.